This TCR beta chain was documented in a study of CD8+ T cells in alopecia areata (dated by TCRdb to 2017 to 2018). Study-wide context: Treated patients were enrolled in an open-label pilot trial of oral tofacitinib at 5 to 10 mg twice daily for moderate-to-severe alopecia areata. Tofacitinib was administered for 6 to 18 months, and 6 months of follow-up off drug were then conducted to assess delayed response and recurrence. The study used high-throughput TCRbeta sequencing to examine T cell clonal expansion in alopecia areata, in both the C3H/HeJ mouse model and human patients. In humans, TCRbeta sequencing was performed on scalp tissue and on sorted CD4+ and CD8+ peripheral blood T cells from healthy controls and from patients with patchy or totalis/universalis alopecia areata. Biopsies were taken from tofacitinib-treated patients at baseline and at 4 and 24 weeks of treatment, and a later scalp biopsy was taken in several of the tofacitinib-treated patients. Scalp clonality was compared among normal scalp (n=4), patchy alopecia areata scalp (n=8), and alopecia totalis/universalis scalp (n=8). RNA came from the PAXgene miRNA kit for fixed scalp, the miRNeasy kit for PBMCs, and the RNeasy kit for mouse skin. immunoSEQ multiplex PCR using 35 Vbeta forward primers and 13 Jbeta reverse primers was used to amplify TCRbeta CDR3 regions.

Receptor libraries were prepared by the immunoSEQ multiplex PCR assay. RNA was extracted from all samples and reverse transcribed into cDNA as template for TCR sequencing. First-strand cDNA was synthesized with SuperScript III using a 2:1 mix of oligo-dT and random hexamers. A synthetic immune receptor repertoire was used to assess amplification bias, and residual bias was removed computationally. In the paper's pipeline: After raw reads were preprocessed to remove errors, the CDR3 was defined following IMGT conventions as running from the conserved cysteine to phenylalanine. Clonality was computed as 1 minus the Shannon entropy, with the entropy normalized by log2 of the number of productive unique TCRs. Scalp TCRbeta sequences were cross-referenced with sorted blood CD4 and CD8 repertoires so that the CD4 or CD8 identity of scalp clones could be inferred. Entries here come from immuneACCESS through TCRdb and include only in-frame sequences with V and J called. Some clones fail to appear in such tables; in the studies checked, an unresolved V gene covers under half of the shortfall, and the cause of the remainder is unknown. The D gene and trimming were derived from the DNA, and the V and J assignments and clone size from that table. Counted in this sample were about 150,000 clones; 45% to 55% of them appeared once. Just under 20% of the sample comes from the top ten.

Broader findings and caveats from the paper: Higher clonality and more expanded CD8+ clones were observed in lesional scalp than in normal scalp, particularly in alopecia totalis/universalis, a finding suggestive of antigenic drive. Resident alphabeta T cells in normal human skin are also sequenced, complicating scalp TCR repertoire analysis, unlike mouse skin dominated by gammadelta T cells. Shared TCR sequences between patients were less evident than in mice, which may be partly attributable to HLA diversity in the patient population.

The time point label on this specimen signifies: baseline before oral tofacitinib. Peripheral blood and lesional scalp punch biopsies were obtained from patients with alopecia areata. After PBMCs were isolated by density centrifugation and stained for CD3, CD4 and CD8, a FACSAria was used to sort CD4+ and CD8+ T cells. A remark on this clone: There is no known antigen for this receptor. No base quality values were provided; no much bigger clone lies one nucleotide off.

The cysteine opens and the phenylalanine closes a CDR3 of 13 amino acids. Only the CDR3 part of the read is kept: 39 bases, read in frame from the first base. The junction carries 14 bases between V and J, which are trimmed by 9 bases and 2 bases respectively. The germline V gene supplies CDR1 SGDLS and CDR2 YYNGEE. The specimen comprised CD8+ T cells sorted from blood, sampled at week 0. The chain links TRBV9 with TRBJ1-1; the D gene is perhaps TRBD1, on 5 matching bases. This TCR derives from a human donor with alopecia areata. The CDR3 protein: CANPGGGNTEAFF. The nucleotide sequence is given as TGTGCCAACCCTGGCGGGGGAAACACTGAAGCTTTCTTT. Reference TRBV9 and TRBJ1-1 proteins supply the regions before and after the CDR3; the full variable domain is: DSGVTQTPKHLITATGQRVTLRCSPRSGDLSVYWYQQSLDQGLQFLIQYYNGEERAKGNILERFSAQQFPDLHSELNLSSLELGDSALYFCANPGGGNTEAFFGQGTRLTVV.